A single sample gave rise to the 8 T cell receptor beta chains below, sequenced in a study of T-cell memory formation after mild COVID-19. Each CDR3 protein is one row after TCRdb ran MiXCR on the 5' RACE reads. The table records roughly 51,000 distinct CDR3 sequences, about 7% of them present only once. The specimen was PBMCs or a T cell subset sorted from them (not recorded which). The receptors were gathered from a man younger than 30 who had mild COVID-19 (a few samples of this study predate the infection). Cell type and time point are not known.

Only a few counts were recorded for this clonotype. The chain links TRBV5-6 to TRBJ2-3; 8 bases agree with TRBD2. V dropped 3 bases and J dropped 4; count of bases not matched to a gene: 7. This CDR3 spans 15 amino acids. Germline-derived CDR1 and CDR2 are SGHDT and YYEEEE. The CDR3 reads CASSSTSGAADTQYF. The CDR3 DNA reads TGTGCCAGCAGCTCTACTAGCGGTGCCGCAGATACGCAGTATTTT.

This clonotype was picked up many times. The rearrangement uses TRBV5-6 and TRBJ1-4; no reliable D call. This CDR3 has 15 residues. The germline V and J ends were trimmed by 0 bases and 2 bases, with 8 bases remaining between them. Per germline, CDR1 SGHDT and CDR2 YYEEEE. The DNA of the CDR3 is TGTGCCAGCAGCTTGGTACTCGGGACTAATGAAAAACTGTTTTTT. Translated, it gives CASSLVLGTNEKLFF. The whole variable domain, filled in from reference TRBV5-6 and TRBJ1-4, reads DAGVTQSPTHLIKTRGQQVTLRCSPKSGHDTVSWYQQALGQGPQFIFQYYEEEERQRGNFPDRFSGHQFPNYSSELNVNALLLGDSALYLCASSLVLGTNEKLFFGSGTQLSVL.

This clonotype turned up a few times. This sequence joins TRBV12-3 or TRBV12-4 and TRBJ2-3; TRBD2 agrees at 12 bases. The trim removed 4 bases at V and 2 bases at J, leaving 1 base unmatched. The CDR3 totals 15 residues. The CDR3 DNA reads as TGTGCCAGCAGTTGGACTAGCGGGGCCACAGATACGCAGTATTTT. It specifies CASSWTSGATDTQYF.

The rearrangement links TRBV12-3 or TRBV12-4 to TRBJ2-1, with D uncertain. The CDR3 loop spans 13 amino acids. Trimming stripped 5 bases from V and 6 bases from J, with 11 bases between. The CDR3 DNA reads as TGTGCCAGCAGTCCCTCGCTAGTCAATGAGCAGTTCTTC. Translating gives CASSPSLVNEQFF.

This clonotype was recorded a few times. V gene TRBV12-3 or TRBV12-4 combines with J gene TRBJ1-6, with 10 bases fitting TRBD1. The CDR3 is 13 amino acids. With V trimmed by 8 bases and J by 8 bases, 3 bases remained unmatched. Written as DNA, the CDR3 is TGTGCCAGCGTTGGGACAGGGGATTCACCCCTCCACTTT. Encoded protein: CASVGTGDSPLHF.

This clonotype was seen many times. The chain's CDR3 is CASSEGGNPPVEQYV. Here the CDR3 DNA reads TGTGCCAGCAGTGAAGGCGGTAATCCCCCTGTCGAGCAGTACGTC. The genes are TRBV6-1 and TRBJ2-7, with D unclear. CDR3 length: 15 amino acids. Germline CDR1 and CDR2: MNHNS and SASEGT. V was pared by 1 base and J by 6 bases, with 16 bases between.

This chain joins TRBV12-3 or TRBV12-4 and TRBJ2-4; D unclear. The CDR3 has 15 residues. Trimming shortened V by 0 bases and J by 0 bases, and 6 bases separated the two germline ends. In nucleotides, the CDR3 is TGTGCCAGCAGTTTAGCGGTACTAGCCAAAAACATTCAGTACTTC. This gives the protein CASSLAVLAKNIQYF.

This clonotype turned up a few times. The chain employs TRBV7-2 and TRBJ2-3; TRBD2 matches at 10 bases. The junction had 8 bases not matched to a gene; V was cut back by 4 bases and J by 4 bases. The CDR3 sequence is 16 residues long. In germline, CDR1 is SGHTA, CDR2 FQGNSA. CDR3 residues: CASSWKRGGISDTQYF. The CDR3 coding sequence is TGTGCCAGCAGCTGGAAGCGGGGGGGCATATCAGATACGCAGTATTTT.